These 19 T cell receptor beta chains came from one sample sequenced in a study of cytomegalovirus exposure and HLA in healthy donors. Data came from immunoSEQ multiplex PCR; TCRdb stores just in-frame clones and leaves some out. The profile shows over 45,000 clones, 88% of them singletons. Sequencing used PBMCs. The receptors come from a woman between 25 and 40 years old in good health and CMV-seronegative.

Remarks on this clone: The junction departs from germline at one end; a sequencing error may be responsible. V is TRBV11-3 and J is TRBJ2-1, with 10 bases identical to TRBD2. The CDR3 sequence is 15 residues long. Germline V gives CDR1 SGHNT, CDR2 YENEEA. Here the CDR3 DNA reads TGCGCCAGCAGCTTAACTAGCGGGACGTACAATGAGCAGTTCTTC. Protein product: CASSLTSGTYNEQFF.

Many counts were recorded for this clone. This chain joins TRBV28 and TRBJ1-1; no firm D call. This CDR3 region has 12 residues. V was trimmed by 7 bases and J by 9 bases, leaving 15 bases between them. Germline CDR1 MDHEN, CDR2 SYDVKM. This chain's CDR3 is CASNAAETKAFF. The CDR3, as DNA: TGTGCCAGCAATGCGGCAGAGACTAAAGCTTTCTTT.

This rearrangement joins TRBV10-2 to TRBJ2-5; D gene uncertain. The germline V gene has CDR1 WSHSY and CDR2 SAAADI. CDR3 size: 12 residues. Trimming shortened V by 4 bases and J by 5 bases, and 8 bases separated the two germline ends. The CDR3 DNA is TGCGCCAGCAGTGCCGTCGGGGAGACCCAGTACTTC. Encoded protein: CASSAVGETQYF.

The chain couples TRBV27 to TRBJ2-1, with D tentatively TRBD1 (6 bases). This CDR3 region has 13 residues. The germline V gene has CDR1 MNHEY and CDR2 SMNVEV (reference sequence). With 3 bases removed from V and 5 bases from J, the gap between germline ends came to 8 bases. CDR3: CASSLGANNEQFF. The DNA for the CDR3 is TGTGCCAGCAGTTTGGGGGCAAACAATGAGCAGTTCTTC.

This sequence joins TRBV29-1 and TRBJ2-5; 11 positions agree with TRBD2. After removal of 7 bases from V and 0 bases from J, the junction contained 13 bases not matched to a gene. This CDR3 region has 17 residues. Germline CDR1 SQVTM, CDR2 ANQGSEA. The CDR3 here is CSAGGPGLADHQETQYF. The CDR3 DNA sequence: TGCAGCGCTGGGGGACCGGGACTAGCGGATCACCAAGAGACCCAGTACTTC.

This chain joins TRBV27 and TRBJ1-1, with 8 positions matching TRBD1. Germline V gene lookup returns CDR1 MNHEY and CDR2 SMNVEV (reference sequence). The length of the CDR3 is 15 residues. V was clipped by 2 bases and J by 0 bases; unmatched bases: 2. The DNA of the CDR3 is TGTGCCAGCAGTTTAGCAGGGGGCCTGAACACTGAAGCTTTCTTT. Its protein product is CASSLAGGLNTEAFF.

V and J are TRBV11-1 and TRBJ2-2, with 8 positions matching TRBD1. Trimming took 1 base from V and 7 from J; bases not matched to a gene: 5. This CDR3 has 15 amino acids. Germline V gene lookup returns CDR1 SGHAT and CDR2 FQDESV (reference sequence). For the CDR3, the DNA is TGTGCCAGCAGCTTAGATCAGGGGGCTCACGGGGAGCTGTTTTTT. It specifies CASSLDQGAHGELFF.

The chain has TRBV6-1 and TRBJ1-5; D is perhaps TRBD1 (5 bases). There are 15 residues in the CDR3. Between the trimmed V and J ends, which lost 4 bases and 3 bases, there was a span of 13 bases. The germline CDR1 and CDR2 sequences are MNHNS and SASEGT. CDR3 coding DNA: TGTGCCAGCAGTGTCGGGACTGGATACAATCAGCCCCAGCATTTT. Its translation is CASSVGTGYNQPQHF.

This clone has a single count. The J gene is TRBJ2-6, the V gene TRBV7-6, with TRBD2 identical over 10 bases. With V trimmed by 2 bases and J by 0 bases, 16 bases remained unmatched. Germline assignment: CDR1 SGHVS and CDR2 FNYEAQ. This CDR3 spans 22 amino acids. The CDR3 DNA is TGTGCCAGCAGCTTATCCAGGGGGCGGTTAGCGGGAGGCCGCTCTGGGGCCAACGTCCTGACTTTC. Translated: CASSLSRGRLAGGRSGANVLTF.

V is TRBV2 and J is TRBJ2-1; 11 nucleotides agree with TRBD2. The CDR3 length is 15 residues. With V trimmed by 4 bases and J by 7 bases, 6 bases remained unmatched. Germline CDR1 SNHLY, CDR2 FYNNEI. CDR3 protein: CASSGATSGSNEQFF. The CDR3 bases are TGTGCCAGCAGTGGGGCAACTAGCGGGAGTAATGAGCAGTTCTTC.

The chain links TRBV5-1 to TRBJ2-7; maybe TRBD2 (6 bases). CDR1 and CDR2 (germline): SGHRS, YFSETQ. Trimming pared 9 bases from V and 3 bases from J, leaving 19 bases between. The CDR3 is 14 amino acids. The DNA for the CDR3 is TGCGCCACCACCCTTGGGGGGATGGGCTACGAGCAGTACTTC. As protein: CATTLGGMGYEQYF.

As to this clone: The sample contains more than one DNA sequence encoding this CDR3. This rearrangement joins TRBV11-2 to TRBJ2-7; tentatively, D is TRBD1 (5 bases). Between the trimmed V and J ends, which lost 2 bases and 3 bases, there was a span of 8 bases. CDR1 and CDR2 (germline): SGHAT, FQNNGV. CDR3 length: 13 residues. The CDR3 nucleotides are TGTGCCAGCAGCTTACAGGGTGGCTACGAGCAGTACTTC. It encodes CASSLQGGYEQYF.

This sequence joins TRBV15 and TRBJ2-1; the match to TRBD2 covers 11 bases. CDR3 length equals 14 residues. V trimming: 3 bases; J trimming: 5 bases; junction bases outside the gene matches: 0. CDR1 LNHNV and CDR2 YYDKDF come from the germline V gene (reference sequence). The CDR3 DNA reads TGTGCCACCAGCAGGGGACTAGCGGACAATGAGCAGTTCTTC. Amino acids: CATSRGLADNEQFF.

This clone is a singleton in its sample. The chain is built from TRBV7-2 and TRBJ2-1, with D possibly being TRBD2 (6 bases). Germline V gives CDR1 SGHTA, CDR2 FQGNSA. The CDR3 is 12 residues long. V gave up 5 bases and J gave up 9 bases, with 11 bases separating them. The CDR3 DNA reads TGTGCCAGCAGCCAGACTAGAGGTGAGCAGTTCTTC. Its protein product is CASSQTRGEQFF.

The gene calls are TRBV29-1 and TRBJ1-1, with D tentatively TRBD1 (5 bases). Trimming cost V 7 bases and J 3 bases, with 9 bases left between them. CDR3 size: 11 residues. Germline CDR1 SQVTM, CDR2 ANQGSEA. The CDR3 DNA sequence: TGCAGCGCCTGGGGGGACACTGAAGCTTTCTTT. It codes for CSAWGDTEAFF.

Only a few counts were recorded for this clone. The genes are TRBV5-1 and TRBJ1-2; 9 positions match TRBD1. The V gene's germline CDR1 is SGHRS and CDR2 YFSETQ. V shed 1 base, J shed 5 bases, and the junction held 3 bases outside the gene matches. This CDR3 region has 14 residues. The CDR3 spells CASSLYGTGYGYTF. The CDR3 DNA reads TGCGCCAGCAGCTTGTACGGGACAGGGTATGGCTACACCTTC.

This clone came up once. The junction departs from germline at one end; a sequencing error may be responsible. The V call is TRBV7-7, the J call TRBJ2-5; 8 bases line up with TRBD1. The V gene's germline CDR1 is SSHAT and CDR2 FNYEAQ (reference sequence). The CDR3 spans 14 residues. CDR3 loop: CASSEDRAEETQYF. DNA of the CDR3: TGTGCTAGCAGCGAGGACAGGGCCGAAGAGACCCAGTACTTC.

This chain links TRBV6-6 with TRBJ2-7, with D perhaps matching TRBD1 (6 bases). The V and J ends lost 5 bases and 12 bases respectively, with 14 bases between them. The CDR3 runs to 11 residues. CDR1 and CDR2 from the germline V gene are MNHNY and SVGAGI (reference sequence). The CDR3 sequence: CASSGTGRWYF. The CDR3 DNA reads TGTGCCAGCAGTGGAACAGGGAGATGGTACTTC.

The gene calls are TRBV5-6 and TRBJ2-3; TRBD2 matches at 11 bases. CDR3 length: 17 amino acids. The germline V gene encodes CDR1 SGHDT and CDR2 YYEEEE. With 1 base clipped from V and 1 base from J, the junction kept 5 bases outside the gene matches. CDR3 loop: CASSLTSGRGGTDTQYF. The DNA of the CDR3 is TGTGCCAGCAGCTTGACTAGCGGGAGAGGAGGCACAGATACGCAGTATTTT.